The 6 T cell receptor beta chains below all came from one sample that was sequenced in a study of prognosis after radiotherapy for stage I lung cancer. Genomic DNA provided the template from which TCR beta CDR3 was amplified by two-round multiplex PCR. Gene-specific TRBV and TRBJ primers were used in PCR round one. One entry per CDR3 protein results from TCRdb running MiXCR on the multiplex PCR reads. The table shows 13,000 or so distinct CDR3 sequences, with around 50% occurring only once. Sequenced here: PBMCs, sampled before or after stereotactic body radiation therapy (not recorded which). The source is a donor aged 50 or older with non-small cell lung cancer.

This clonotype was seen repeatedly, ten times or more. The chain uses TRBV27 and TRBJ2-5; no clear D gene. Germline CDR1 is MNHEY and CDR2 is SMNVEV (reference sequence). Trimming removed 8 bases at V and 5 bases at J, with 15 bases between. There are 13 residues in the CDR3. The CDR3 reads CASSHRYGETQYF. The DNA of the CDR3 is TGTGCCAGCTCCCATCGTTATGGGGAGACCCAGTACTTC.

There are a few counts of this clonotype. The chain couples TRBV20-1 to TRBJ1-6; D remains ambiguous. Trimming took off 3 bases at V and 5 bases at J, with 20 bases between the two ends. This CDR3 has 17 amino acids. CDR1 DFQATT and CDR2 SNEGSKA come from the germline V gene (reference sequence). The CDR3, as DNA: TGCAGTGCTAGGAACCCAATCCCGAACTGGGATAATTCACCCCTCCACTTT. Protein sequence: CSARNPIPNWDNSPLHF.

In its sample, this clonotype was seen many times. The rearrangement uses TRBV28 and TRBJ2-2; D possibly matches TRBD1 or TRBD2 (5 bases each). The V gene lost 3 bases and the J gene lost 5 bases, with 13 bases spanning the gap. From germline, CDR1 is MDHEN and CDR2 SYDVKM. The CDR3 sequence is 15 residues long. The CDR3 sequence is CASSFSGSDTGELFF. The DNA for the CDR3 is TGTGCCAGCAGTTTCTCAGGGAGTGATACCGGGGAGCTGTTTTTT.

As for this clonotype: A read error is the likely source, as a far larger clone sits one nucleotide away. This chain uses TRBV6-4 with TRBJ1-6; TRBD1 matches at 7 bases. The CDR3 sequence is 14 residues long. V was pared by 7 bases and J by 5 bases, with 5 bases of the junction left unmatched. Germline V gene data show CDR1 as MRHNA and CDR2 as SNTAGT. The DNA of the CDR3 is TGTGCCAGCATAACCGGGACAGATAATTCACCCCTCCACTTT. Translating gives CASITGTDNSPLHF.

This clonotype was seen ten or more times. The rearrangement uses TRBV20-1 and TRBJ2-1; TRBD2 matches at 10 bases. The length of the CDR3 is 15 residues. The germline CDR1 and CDR2 sequences are DFQATT and SNEGSKA (reference sequence). V gave up 5 bases and J gave up 5 bases; unmatched junction bases: 9. CDR3 region: CSAPPGTSEDNEQFF. CDR3 DNA: TGCAGTGCTCCTCCTGGGACTAGCGAGGACAATGAGCAGTTCTTC.

The rearrangement uses TRBV5-6 and TRBJ2-1; D gene ambiguous. The CDR3 totals 12 residues. Germline V gene data show CDR1 as SGHDT and CDR2 as YYEEEE. Trimming took off 0 bases at V and 5 bases at J, with 3 bases between the two ends. CDR3 sequence reads: CASSLGDNEQFF. The CDR3 DNA sequence: TGTGCCAGCAGCTTGGGAGACAATGAGCAGTTCTTC. The complete variable domain, with remaining parts taken from reference TRBV5-6 and TRBJ2-1, reads DAGVTQSPTHLIKTRGQQVTLRCSPKSGHDTVSWYQQALGQGPQFIFQYYEEEERQRGNFPDRFSGHQFPNYSSELNVNALLLGDSALYLCASSLGDNEQFFGPGTRLTVL.